This is a list of T cell receptor beta chains from one sample in a study of CD8 T cells in Susac syndrome. TCRdb re-derived calls from the immunoSEQ multiplex PCR reads in MiXCR, one entry per CDR3 protein. In the table there are 95,000 to 150,000 distinct CDR3 sequences, over 90% of which are singletons. The material sequenced was CD8+ T cells from PBMCs. The receptors stem from a human donor with Susac syndrome. Both conserved end residues are part of each CDR3. The D gene is left open where the match is weak. Size tells how often a clone was seen (once, few, many) or the class of an expanded clone, and some rows leave it out.

d_call,v_call,j_call,clone_size,cdr3_nt,cdr3_aa
TRBD1,TRBV9,TRBJ2-1,NA,TGTGCCAGCAGCGACGACAGGGGGCTGGGCAATGAGCAGTTCTTC,CASSDDRGLGNEQFF
NA,TRBV11-2,TRBJ1-1,NA,TGTGCCAGCAGCCCTGGACAGCCCACTGAAGCTTTCTTT,CASSPGQPTEAFF
NA,TRBV7-9,TRBJ2-7,NA,TGTGCCAGCAGCTTAGGTCGGGGTAGATCCTACGAGCAGTACTTC,CASSLGRGRSYEQYF
TRBD1,TRBV7-9,TRBJ1-1,NA,TGTGCCAGCAGCGGGACAGGGGGGTCTGAAGCTTTCTTT,CASSGTGGSEAFF
NA,TRBV20-1,TRBJ2-1,NA,TGCAGTGCTAGAGGCGGGGCGAGCTCCTACAATGAGCAGTTCTTC,CSARGGASSYNEQFF
TRBD2,TRBV20-1,TRBJ2-1,NA,TGCAGTGCTAGAATCGCGGGGGGCTCCTACAATGAGCAGTTCTTC,CSARIAGGSYNEQFF
NA,TRBV3-1,TRBJ2-6,once,TGTGCCAGCAGCCAAGATAGATCTGGGGCCAACGTCCTGACTTTC,CASSQDRSGANVLTF
NA,TRBV15,TRBJ1-1,NA,TGTGCCACCAGCAGTGAGATCCGAAGGCAGGGTGAAGCTTTCTTT,CATSSEIRRQGEAFF
NA,TRBV6-5,TRBJ1-1,NA,TGTGCCAGCACCCAAACCCGGACAGTAAACACTGAAGCTTTCTTT,CASTQTRTVNTEAFF
TRBD1,TRBV30,TRBJ1-1,once,TGTGCCTGGAGTCTCCGGGACAGGGGGACTGAAGCTTTCTTT,CAWSLRDRGTEAFF
NA,TRBV19,TRBJ1-5,NA,TGTGCCTCGGAGTGGGGGAATAGCAATCAGCCCCAGCATTTT,CASEWGNSNQPQHF
NA,TRBV10-1,TRBJ2-7,NA,TGCGCCAGCAGTGACGGGGACGAGCAGTACTTC,CASSDGDEQYF
NA,TRBV19,TRBJ1-6,NA,TGTGCCAGTAGTAGACTTAATTCACCCCTCCACTTT,CASSRLNSPLHF
NA,TRBV6-2/TRBV6-3,TRBJ1-5,NA,TGTGCCAGCAGTTCCGAGAGGGCCGACCAGCCCCAGCATTTT,CASSSERADQPQHF
TRBD2,TRBV12-5,TRBJ2-5,NA,TGTGCTAGTGGTTTGGCAGGACTAGCCCAGTACTTC,CASGLAGLAQYF
NA,TRBV5-4,TRBJ2-3,NA,TGTGCCAGCAGGACTAGCACAGATACGCAGTATTTT,CASRTSTDTQYF